This T cell receptor beta chain was identified during a study of cytomegalovirus exposure and HLA in healthy donors. Study-wide findings and caveats: The authors judged a highly shared variant cluster likely a sequencing artifact.

A word on this clone: Its antigen is not known.

Deletions cut 3 bases from V and 6 bases from J, with 12 bases between. Germline V gene data show CDR1 as LNHDA and CDR2 as SQIVND (reference sequence). This CDR3 comprises 14 residues. A multiplex PCR was run with 60 Vbeta primers and 13 Jbeta primers. Clones were sequenced by immunoSEQ multiplex PCR, and TCRdb holds only the in-frame ones, with some missing. Its listing shows roughly 72,000 clones. V gene TRBV19 combines with J gene TRBJ1-5, with D unclear. Specimen: PBMCs. The source is a young man in good health and CMV-seropositive. The CDR3 DNA reads as TGTGCCAGTAGTATCCGGGTTGTCGGTCAGCCCCAGCATTTT. Its protein product is CASSIRVVGQPQHF.